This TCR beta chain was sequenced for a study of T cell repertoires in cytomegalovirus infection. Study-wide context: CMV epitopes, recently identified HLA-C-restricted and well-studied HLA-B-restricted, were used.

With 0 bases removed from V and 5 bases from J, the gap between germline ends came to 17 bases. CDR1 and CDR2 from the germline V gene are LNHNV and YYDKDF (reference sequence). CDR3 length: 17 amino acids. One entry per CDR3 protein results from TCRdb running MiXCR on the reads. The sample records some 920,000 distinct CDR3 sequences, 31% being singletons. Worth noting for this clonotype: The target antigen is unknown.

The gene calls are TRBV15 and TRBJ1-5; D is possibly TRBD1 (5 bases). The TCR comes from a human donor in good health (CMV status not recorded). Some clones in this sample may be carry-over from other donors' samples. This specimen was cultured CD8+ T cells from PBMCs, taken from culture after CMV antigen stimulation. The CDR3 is CATSRDRRTSSDQPQHF. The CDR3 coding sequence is TGTGCCACCAGCAGAGATCGAAGGACATCTTCGGATCAGCCCCAGCATTTT.